Below are 25 T cell receptor beta chains sequenced from a single sample in a study of blood T cells in healthy people across ages. Next came a second PCR, run for about 7 to 12 cycles, which used a sample-barcoded 5' primer along with a J-beta primer mix. MiXCR, run by TCRdb on the 5' RACE reads, gives a single entry per CDR3 protein. The sample records about 640,000 distinct CDR3 sequences, roughly three fifths being singletons. Sequenced sample: blood. The receptor set was obtained from a man aged 55 to 69 in good health.

The chain uses TRBV4-2 and TRBJ2-5; TRBD2 matches at 7 bases. V lost 6 bases to trimming and J lost 1 base; unmatched junction nucleotides: 11. The V gene's germline CDR1 is LGHNA and CDR2 YNFKEQ. The length of the CDR3 is 16 residues. CDR3 sequence (DNA): TGTGCCAGCAGTCCAGGCCAATTAGCGGGCCAAGAGACCCAGTACTTC. Protein sequence: CASSPGQLAGQETQYF.

The V gene is TRBV10-3, the J gene TRBJ1-1, with D possibly matching TRBD1 (5 bases). The CDR3 totals 13 residues. The germline gives CDR1 ENHRY, CDR2 SYGVKD. Trimming cost V 8 bases and J 1 base, with 11 bases left between them. Here the CDR3 reads CAIVDSPNTEAFF. DNA of the CDR3: TGTGCCATCGTTGACAGCCCGAACACTGAAGCTTTCTTT.

This clonotype was counted a few times. The gene calls are TRBV2 and TRBJ2-5; perhaps TRBD1 as D (5 bases). V dropped 4 bases and J dropped 11 bases, with 11 bases sitting between them. Looked up from germline, CDR1 is SNHLY and CDR2 is FYNNEI. The CDR3 spans 11 residues. The CDR3 spells CASSATEEQYF. CDR3 DNA: TGTGCCAGCAGTGCGACAGAGGAGCAGTACTTC.

This chain connects TRBV3-1 to TRBJ2-1; 9 bases match TRBD1. This CDR3 spans 14 amino acids. Losses at the gene ends were 7 bases for V and 6 bases for J; bases not matched to a gene: 7. Germline CDR1 is LGHDT and CDR2 is YNNKEL (reference sequence). This CDR3 reads CASTLQGAVNEQFF. As DNA, the CDR3 is TGTGCCAGCACCTTACAGGGGGCGGTCAATGAGCAGTTCTTC.

In regard to this clonotype: A read error may explain this, as a much larger clone is one base away. CDR3 in DNA: TGTGCCAGCAGCTCCGGGGGAGGGTGGCTCAATGGAAAACTGTTTTTT. It codes for CASSSGGGWLNGKLFF. This chain joins TRBV7-8 and TRBJ1-4, with a possible D match to TRBD1 (5 bases). This CDR3 has 16 amino acids. The V gene's germline CDR1 is SGHVS and CDR2 FQNEAQ.

Note on this clonotype: This may be a read error, as it is one base from a much larger clone. In DNA, the CDR3 is TGCGCCAGCAGCGCCCAAGGCGGGAGGGCTGATGAGCAGTTCTTC. This sequence encodes CASSAQGGRADEQFF. The rearrangement uses TRBV5-1 and TRBJ2-1; 9 bases are a match to TRBD2. The CDR3 is 15 amino acids. Germline CDR1 is SGHRS and CDR2 is YFSETQ. V lost 4 bases, J lost 8 bases, and 10 bases stayed unmatched.

On this clonotype itself: The germline gene is not matched at one end of the junction; a read error may be the cause. V usage is TRBV6-6 and J usage is TRBJ2-3; D is possibly TRBD2 (6 bases). Germline V lookup: CDR1 MNHNY, CDR2 SVGAGI (reference sequence). The CDR3 is made up of 15 amino acids. The CDR3 reads CASSPGLTALDMQYF. The CDR3 DNA reads as TGTGCCAGCAGCCCTGGACTAACCGCCTTGGATATGCAGTATTTT.

This clonotype has just a few counts. This chain links TRBV6-6 with TRBJ2-5, with 7 bases lining up with TRBD1. CDR1 is MNHNY and CDR2 is SVGAGI in the germline V gene (reference sequence). V shed 2 bases and J 2 bases; nucleotides not matched to a gene: 5. The CDR3 is 15 residues long. Written as DNA, the CDR3 is TGTGCCAGCAGTTACCGTGGGACAGAGCAAGAGACCCAGTACTTC. This translates into CASSYRGTEQETQYF.

The V gene is TRBV9, the J gene TRBJ2-1, with TRBD1 as a possible D gene (6 bases). CDR3 size: 14 residues. Germline values: CDR1 SGDLS, CDR2 YYNGEE. The V gene lost 4 bases and the J gene lost 6 bases, with 14 bases spanning the gap. The CDR3 sequence: CASSTPVGGNEQFF. CDR3 coding DNA: TGTGCCAGCAGCACCCCCGTAGGGGGCAATGAGCAGTTCTTC.

This clonotype appeared a few times. The rearrangement joins TRBV27 to TRBJ1-2; 7 nucleotides line up with TRBD1. Germline values: CDR1 MNHEY, CDR2 SMNVEV (reference sequence). The CDR3 spans 14 residues. J lost 3 bases, V lost 5 bases, and 6 bases had no gene match. Here the CDR3 reads CASSLNRGDYGYTF. CDR3 DNA: TGTGCCAGCAGTCTGAACAGGGGCGACTATGGCTACACCTTC.

This clonotype was recorded a few times. The gene calls are TRBV12-3 or TRBV12-4 and TRBJ2-7, with 9 bases matching TRBD2. The junction had 10 bases not matched to a gene; V was cut back by 8 bases and J by 2 bases. The CDR3 contains 15 residues. CDR3 sequence: CASGAGTSTTYEQYF. The CDR3 coding sequence is TGTGCCAGCGGAGCTGGGACTAGCACTACCTACGAGCAGTACTTC.

This chain connects TRBV7-6 to TRBJ1-4; D ambiguous. V dropped 5 bases and J dropped 0 bases, with 10 bases sitting between them. The CDR3 sequence is 15 residues long. Germline CDR1 is SGHVS and CDR2 is FNYEAQ. CDR3 protein: CASSRYSATNEKLFF. For the CDR3, the DNA is TGTGCCAGCAGCCGGTACAGTGCAACTAATGAAAAACTGTTTTTT.

This clonotype was found once. Compared with germline, one end of the junction differs, possibly owing to a read error. The rearrangement uses TRBV2 and TRBJ2-1; no definite D call. Germline-derived CDR1 and CDR2 are SNHLY and FYNNEI. CDR3 length: 12 residues. CDR3 residues: CASSGAGNERFF. The CDR3 DNA follows: TGTGCCAGCAGTGGGGCCGGTAATGAGCGGTTCTTC. The full variable domain, in which reference TRBV2 and TRBJ2-1 provide the parts outside the CDR3, is EPEVTQTPSHQVTQMGQEVILRCVPISNHLYFYWYRQILGQKVEFLVSFYNNEISEKSEIFDDQFSVERPDGSNFTLKIRSTKLEDSAMYFCASSGAGNERFFGPGTRLTVL.

This clonotype was found many times. The genes are TRBV29-1 and TRBJ2-5, with TRBD1 as a possible D gene (6 bases). This CDR3 spans 13 amino acids. Germline V CDR1 and CDR2: SQVTM, ANQGSEA. Trimming removed 1 base from V and 4 bases from J, with 10 bases in between. The CDR3 spells CSVEGDIRETQYF. The CDR3 nucleotides are TGCAGCGTTGAAGGGGACATCCGAGAGACCCAGTACTTC.

This clonotype showed up just a few times. The CDR3: CASSLGQGLIETQYF. CDR3 sequence (DNA): TGCGCCAGCAGCTTGGGCCAGGGTCTCATCGAGACCCAGTACTTC. J is TRBJ2-5 and V is TRBV5-1; the D gene is possibly TRBD1 (5 bases). The V gene lost 0 bases and the J gene lost 5 bases, with 14 bases spanning the gap. The CDR3 has 15 amino acids. Germline V lookup: CDR1 SGHRS, CDR2 YFSETQ.

This clonotype occurred a few times. The chain combines TRBV6-1 with TRBJ2-6; D not resolved. Germline V gives CDR1 MNHNS, CDR2 SASEGT. Trimming removed 6 bases from V and 0 bases from J, with 15 bases in between. There are 17 residues in the CDR3. The CDR3 here is CASSPRAALSGANVLTF. CDR3 in DNA: TGTGCCAGCAGCCCTCGGGCCGCCCTCTCTGGGGCCAACGTCCTGACTTTC.

The V gene is TRBV14, the J gene TRBJ2-1; 10 bases match TRBD1. V gave up 4 bases and J gave up 4 bases; unmatched junction bases: 4. The CDR3 consists of 15 residues. Germline V lookup: CDR1 SGHDN, CDR2 FVKESK. CDR3 nucleotides: TGTGCCAGCAGCCCTCGGGGACAGGGGTACAATGAGCAGTTCTTC. Translation: CASSPRGQGYNEQFF.

V gene TRBV7-2 combines with J gene TRBJ2-3; no reliable D call. CDR1 is SGHTA and CDR2 is FQGNSA in the germline V gene. CDR3 length: 12 residues. V was cut by 8 bases and J by 6 bases, with 12 bases left in between. The CDR3 nucleotides read TGTGCCAGCCGCCTCCCGTCTGATACGCAGTATTTT. This codes for CASRLPSDTQYF.

This sequence joins TRBV5-5 and TRBJ2-1, with D perhaps given as TRBD1 or TRBD2 (5 bases each). This CDR3 is built from 17 residues. The germline V and J ends were trimmed by 0 bases and 3 bases, with 16 bases remaining between them. Germline loops: CDR1 SGHKS, CDR2 YYEKEE (reference sequence). The CDR3 reads CASSLEGWGTGYNEQFF. Here the CDR3 DNA reads TGTGCCAGCAGCTTGGAAGGATGGGGGACGGGCTACAATGAGCAGTTCTTC.

The rearrangement joins TRBV12-3 or TRBV12-4 to TRBJ2-3, with 10 bases that match TRBD2. The CDR3 is 17 amino acids. J was trimmed by 0 bases and V by 3 bases; bases with no gene match: 6. CDR3 in DNA: TGTGCCAGCAGTTTTGGGGCTAGCGGGGGAAGCACAGATACGCAGTATTTT. Its translation: CASSFGASGGSTDTQYF.

The rearrangement joins TRBV12-3 or TRBV12-4 to TRBJ2-5; TRBD2 matches 10 bases. Unmatched junction bases numbered 14, after V lost 5 bases and J lost 11 bases. The CDR3 totals 15 residues. The CDR3 loop reads CASSRSGGAFNEQYF. Written as DNA, the CDR3 is TGTGCCAGCAGTCGCAGCGGGGGGGCCTTCAATGAGCAGTACTTC.

This chain uses TRBV5-1 with TRBJ2-5; 9 nucleotides line up with TRBD1. The CDR3 spans 15 residues. V shed 3 bases and J 5 bases; nucleotides not matched to a gene: 8. Germline assignment: CDR1 SGHRS and CDR2 YFSETQ. CDR3 sequence (DNA): TGCGCCAGCAGCTCCATGGGACAGGGTGGGGAGACCCAGTACTTC. Its protein product is CASSSMGQGGETQYF.

This clonotype has just a few counts. The chain combines TRBV29-1 with TRBJ1-2, with 7 bases matching TRBD1. Germline CDR1 SQVTM, CDR2 ANQGSEA. The V segment lost 6 bases and the J segment 7 bases; nucleotides outside the gene matches: 11. The CDR3 is 13 residues long. The CDR3 sequence: CSVLLRDRLGYTF. The CDR3 DNA reads as TGCAGCGTGCTACTCCGGGACAGACTTGGCTACACCTTC.

This rearrangement joins TRBV7-2 to TRBJ1-5; D possibly corresponds to TRBD1 (6 bases). V was clipped by 5 bases and J by 11 bases, with 19 bases between them. This CDR3 is built from 14 residues. In germline, CDR1 is SGHTA, CDR2 FQGNSA. CDR3 bases: TGTGCCAGCAGCGCTGAGGGGGGGCTTGGGACCCAGCATTTT. It is translated as CASSAEGGLGTQHF.

V is TRBV5-1 and J is TRBJ2-5; D gene uncertain. Trimming shortened V by 4 bases and J by 0 bases, and 7 bases separated the two germline ends. This CDR3 comprises 13 residues. Germline V lookup: CDR1 SGHRS, CDR2 YFSETQ. This chain's CDR3 is CASSPRYQETQYF. CDR3 in DNA: TGCGCCAGCAGCCCAAGGTACCAAGAGACCCAGTACTTC.